This passage covers 5 T cell receptor beta chains from one sample sequenced in a study of T cells after yellow fever vaccination. Each CDR3 protein is one row after TCRdb ran MiXCR on the 5' RACE reads. The sample has approximately 58,000 distinct CDR3 sequences, approximately 5.5% seen once. The source material was PBMCs, either bulk or a sorted T-cell subset (CD4+, CD8+, memory, or dextramer-sorted; not recorded which), sampled on the day of the yellow fever booster vaccination. The receptor source for this set is a man between 18 and 29 years old who received the YFV17D yellow fever vaccine.

The chain combines TRBV19 with TRBJ2-5; 11 positions agree with TRBD1. The CDR3 loop spans 16 amino acids. In germline, CDR1 is LNHDA, CDR2 SQIVND (reference sequence). V shed 4 bases, J shed 5 bases, and the junction held 9 bases outside the gene matches. The CDR3 spells CASSTPRTGGSETQYF. For the CDR3, the DNA is TGTGCCAGTAGTACCCCCCGGACAGGGGGCTCGGAGACCCAGTACTTC.

This clonotype came up a few times. The V call is TRBV12-5, the J call TRBJ2-3; possible D gene TRBD1, 6 bases. This CDR3 spans 15 amino acids. Germline V gene sequence: CDR1 LGHNT, CDR2 FRNRAP. Between the trimmed V and J ends, which lost 3 bases and 2 bases, there was a span of 12 bases. CDR3 loop: CASGFDRTSTDTQYF. The CDR3 DNA sequence: TGTGCTAGTGGTTTCGACAGGACCTCCACAGATACGCAGTATTTT. Drawing the rest from reference TRBV12-5 and TRBJ2-3, the complete variable domain is DARVTQTPRHKVTEMGQEVTMRCQPILGHNTVFWYRQTMMQGLELLAYFRNRAPLDDSGMPKDRFSAEMPDATLATLKIQPSEPRDSAVYFCASGFDRTSTDTQYFGPGTRLTVL.

The rearrangement joins TRBV4-1 to TRBJ2-4; TRBD1 or TRBD2 may be the D gene (5 bases each). The CDR3 is 18 residues long. V was clipped by 1 base and J by 0 bases, with 16 bases between them. From germline, CDR1 is MGHRA and CDR2 YSYEKL. CDR3 in amino acids: CASSQGGWLSEAKNIQYF. The CDR3 coding sequence is TGCGCCAGCAGCCAAGGGGGGTGGTTATCTGAAGCCAAAAACATTCAGTACTTC.

This clonotype was observed many times. This chain uses TRBV7-6 with TRBJ2-1, with D perhaps matching TRBD2 (5 bases). CDR3 length equals 14 residues. Germline V gene sequence: CDR1 SGHVS, CDR2 FNYEAQ. V lost 1 base, J lost 9 bases, and 13 bases lay in between. The CDR3 sequence is CASSLGGGGSEQFF. The CDR3 coding sequence is TGTGCCAGCAGCTTAGGTGGAGGCGGGTCTGAGCAGTTCTTC.

A few counts support this clonotype. V and J are TRBV10-3 and TRBJ1-1, with TRBD1 matching 7 bases. This CDR3 region has 14 residues. Trimming cost V 5 bases and J 4 bases; bases outside gene matches: 7. Per germline, CDR1 ENHRY and CDR2 SYGVKD. In nucleotides, the CDR3 is TGTGCCATCAGTCCCGGACAGGAATCCACTGAAGCTTTCTTT. Translating gives CAISPGQESTEAFF.